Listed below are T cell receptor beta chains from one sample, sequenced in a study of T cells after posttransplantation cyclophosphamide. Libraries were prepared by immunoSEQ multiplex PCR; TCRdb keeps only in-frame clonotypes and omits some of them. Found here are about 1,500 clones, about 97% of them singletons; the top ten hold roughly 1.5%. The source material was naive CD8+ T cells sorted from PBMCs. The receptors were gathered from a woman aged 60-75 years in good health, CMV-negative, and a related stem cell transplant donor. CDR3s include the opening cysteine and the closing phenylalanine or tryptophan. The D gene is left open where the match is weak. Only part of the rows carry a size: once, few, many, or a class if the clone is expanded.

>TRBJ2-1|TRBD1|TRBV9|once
TGTGCCAGCAGCGAGGACAGGGGTGTGGATGAGCAGTTCTTC
CASSEDRGVDEQFF
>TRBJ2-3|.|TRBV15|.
TGTGCCACCAGCAGAGAGGTCCAGGAAAGCACAGATACGCAGTATTTT
CATSREVQESTDTQYF
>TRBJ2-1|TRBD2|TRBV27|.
TGTGCCAGCAGTCGCCCCCTCGGGACTAGCGGGGGGGAGCAGTTCTTC
CASSRPLGTSGGEQFF
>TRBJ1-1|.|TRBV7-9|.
TGTGCCAGCAGCTTAGGGCAGAACGAAGCTTTCTTT
CASSLGQNEAFF
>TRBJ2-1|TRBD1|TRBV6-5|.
TGTGCCAGCACCCCGGGACAGGTAAACAATGAGCAGTTCTTC
CASTPGQVNNEQFF
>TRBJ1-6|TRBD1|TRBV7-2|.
TGTGCCAGCAGAAGGTTGACAGGGGGTAATTCACCCCTCCACTTT
CASRRLTGGNSPLHF
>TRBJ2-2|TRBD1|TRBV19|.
TGTGCCAGTAGTATGACAGGGCCCACCGGGGAGCTGTTTTTT
CASSMTGPTGELFF
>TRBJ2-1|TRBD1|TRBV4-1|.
TGCGCCAGCAGCCAAGATTGGGGGACAGGTTACAATGAGCAGTTCTTC
CASSQDWGTGYNEQFF
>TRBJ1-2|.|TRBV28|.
TGTGCCAGCAGTTTAGGGCCCGATAGGTCTTTTAACTATGGCTACACCTTC
CASSLGPDRSFNYGYTF
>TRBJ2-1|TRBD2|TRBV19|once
TGTGCCAGTAAGGCTAGCGGGGGCCACAATGAGCAGTTCTTC
CASKASGGHNEQFF
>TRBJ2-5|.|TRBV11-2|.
TGTGCCAGCAGCCCTAAGTTCGAGACCCAGTACTTC
CASSPKFETQYF
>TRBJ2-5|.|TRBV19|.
TGTGCCAGTAGTAACTTTCAAGAGACCCAGTACTTC
CASSNFQETQYF
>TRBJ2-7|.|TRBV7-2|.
TGTGCCAGCAGCCCCTTGGACAGCTCCTACGAGCAGTACTTC
CASSPLDSSYEQYF
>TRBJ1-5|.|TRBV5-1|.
TGCGCCAGCAGCTTGCACGGTTATCAGCCCCAGCATTTT
CASSLHGYQPQHF
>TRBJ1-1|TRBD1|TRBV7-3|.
TGTGCCAGCAGCCTCACAGGGGGCACTGAAGCTTTCTTT
CASSLTGGTEAFF
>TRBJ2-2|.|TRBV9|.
TGTGCCAGCAGCGTAGTTATCGCCGGGGAGCTGTTTTTT
CASSVVIAGELFF
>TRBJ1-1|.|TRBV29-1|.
TGCAGCGGCCGGGTATTGAACACTGAAGCTTTCTTT
CSGRVLNTEAFF
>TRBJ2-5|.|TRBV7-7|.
TGTGCTAGCAGCTTAGTCTTTCGGGACCAAGAGACCCAGTACTTC
CASSLVFRDQETQYF
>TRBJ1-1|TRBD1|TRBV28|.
TGTGCCAGCAGTTTATTCGGACAGGGAGCTTTCTTT
CASSLFGQGAFF
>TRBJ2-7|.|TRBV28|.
TGTGCCAGCAGTTTGGCAGGGGAGGGATACGAGCAGTACTTC
CASSLAGEGYEQYF
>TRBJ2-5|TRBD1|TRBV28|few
TGTGCCAGCAGCCCTGACAGGGAGTACCAAGAGACCCAGTACTTC
CASSPDREYQETQYF
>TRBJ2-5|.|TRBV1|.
TGCACCAGCAGCCAAGGGGCGGAGGGGGGGCGAGAGACCCAGTACTTC
CTSSQGAEGGRETQYF
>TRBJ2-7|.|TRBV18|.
TGTGCCAGCTCACCGGACTGGGAGGCGGTAGAGGAGCAGTACTTC
CASSPDWEAVEEQYF
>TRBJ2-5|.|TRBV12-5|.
TGTGCTAGTGCCTCCCCTGGTGCAGAAGAGACCCAGTACTTC
CASASPGAEETQYF